The rows below give T cell receptor beta chains drawn from one sample of a study of response to subunit inactivated influenza vaccine. TCRdb analysed the RT-PCR reads with MiXCR anew, one entry per CDR3 protein. The table lists about 540,000 distinct CDR3 sequences, approximately 20% of them singletons. The sample was also reused in another study, on T cells expressing NK-cell markers.

Here the sequenced sample was CD4+ T cells sorted from PBMCs, taken 11 to 12 days after vaccination. These receptors came from a man aged 45-65 years who received an inactivated influenza vaccine. Each CDR3 is given without its conserved first and last residue. The order of the fields is D gene, V gene, CDR3 length, J gene, CDR3 protein. The D gene is left open where the match is weak.

d_call: TRBD1
v_call: TRBV12-3/TRBV12-4
cdr3_length: 12
j_call: TRBJ2-4
cdr3_aa: ASSDRGTKNIQY

d_call: -
v_call: TRBV7-2
cdr3_length: 12
j_call: TRBJ2-1
cdr3_aa: ASSPGPPLYEQF

d_call: -
v_call: TRBV24-1
cdr3_length: 9
j_call: TRBJ2-3
cdr3_aa: ATGKTDTQY

d_call: -
v_call: TRBV19
cdr3_length: 8
j_call: TRBJ1-4
cdr3_aa: ANEEGELF

d_call: -
v_call: TRBV20-1
cdr3_length: 13
j_call: TRBJ1-4
cdr3_aa: SASGIGGSGEKLF

d_call: -
v_call: TRBV5-6
cdr3_length: 15
j_call: TRBJ2-2
cdr3_aa: ASSPNAGLDYTGELF

d_call: -
v_call: TRBV6-2/TRBV6-3
cdr3_length: 15
j_call: TRBJ2-7
cdr3_aa: ASSYLVPGPGTHEQY

d_call: -
v_call: TRBV20-1
cdr3_length: 13
j_call: TRBJ2-5
cdr3_aa: SARDGLNPRETQY

d_call: TRBD2
v_call: TRBV9
cdr3_length: 13
j_call: TRBJ2-2
cdr3_aa: ASSFTSGMTGELF

d_call: -
v_call: TRBV5-1
cdr3_length: 10
j_call: TRBJ1-2
cdr3_aa: ASSLGRDTWT

d_call: -
v_call: TRBV2
cdr3_length: 15
j_call: TRBJ2-4
cdr3_aa: ASSPLAGMIAKNIQY

d_call: -
v_call: TRBV6-1
cdr3_length: 12
j_call: TRBJ2-2
cdr3_aa: ASSEVPNTGELF

d_call: TRBD1
v_call: TRBV9
cdr3_length: 12
j_call: TRBJ1-1
cdr3_aa: ASSVGTGSTEAF

d_call: TRBD2
v_call: TRBV4-3
cdr3_length: 15
j_call: TRBJ2-1
cdr3_aa: ASSQETSTSQYNEQF

d_call: -
v_call: TRBV6-2/TRBV6-3
cdr3_length: 10
j_call: TRBJ2-5
cdr3_aa: ASSENQETQY

d_call: TRBD1
v_call: TRBV10-3
cdr3_length: 13
j_call: TRBJ1-1
cdr3_aa: AIRIQGAGNTEAF

d_call: -
v_call: TRBV5-1
cdr3_length: 11
j_call: TRBJ1-6
cdr3_aa: ASSSSENSPLH

d_call: -
v_call: TRBV28
cdr3_length: 14
j_call: TRBJ2-4
cdr3_aa: ASRTRHTLAKNIQY

d_call: -
v_call: TRBV20-1
cdr3_length: 11
j_call: TRBJ2-7
cdr3_aa: SALSLPVGEQY

d_call: TRBD1
v_call: TRBV15
cdr3_length: 15
j_call: TRBJ2-1
cdr3_aa: ATSRLQGTVLYNEQF

d_call: -
v_call: TRBV11-2
cdr3_length: 13
j_call: TRBJ2-7
cdr3_aa: ASSLGYGGTYEQY

d_call: TRBD1
v_call: TRBV11-2
cdr3_length: 17
j_call: TRBJ2-6
cdr3_aa: ASSLTGQGSVSGTNVLT

d_call: -
v_call: TRBV7-8
cdr3_length: 11
j_call: TRBJ2-2
cdr3_aa: ASSLGITGELF

d_call: TRBD2
v_call: TRBV12-3/TRBV12-4
cdr3_length: 15
j_call: TRBJ2-1
cdr3_aa: ASSLSGTSGRRNEQF

d_call: TRBD2
v_call: TRBV7-2
cdr3_length: 15
j_call: TRBJ2-1
cdr3_aa: ASSFSTRLASRYEQF

d_call: -
v_call: TRBV28
cdr3_length: 10
j_call: TRBJ1-6
cdr3_aa: ASMRVNSPLH

d_call: TRBD1
v_call: TRBV5-4
cdr3_length: 12
j_call: TRBJ1-2
cdr3_aa: ASSLEQGAGGYT

d_call: TRBD1
v_call: TRBV12-3/TRBV12-4
cdr3_length: 11
j_call: TRBJ1-2
cdr3_aa: ASTPDRVSGYT

d_call: -
v_call: TRBV12-3/TRBV12-4
cdr3_length: 9
j_call: TRBJ1-1
cdr3_aa: ASSLSSEAF

d_call: -
v_call: TRBV28
cdr3_length: 9
j_call: TRBJ2-7
cdr3_aa: ASWAGYEQY

d_call: TRBD1
v_call: TRBV20-1
cdr3_length: 11
j_call: TRBJ1-5
cdr3_aa: SARITGEQPQH

d_call: TRBD2
v_call: TRBV10-3
cdr3_length: 11
j_call: TRBJ2-3
cdr3_aa: AIKAGDSDTQY

d_call: TRBD2
v_call: TRBV24-1
cdr3_length: 13
j_call: TRBJ2-7
cdr3_aa: ATSPTSGAPYEQY

d_call: TRBD2
v_call: TRBV5-3
cdr3_length: 14
j_call: TRBJ2-1
cdr3_aa: ARSLVDSGGDNEQF

d_call: -
v_call: TRBV20-1
cdr3_length: 13
j_call: TRBJ2-7
cdr3_aa: SARGEGGITGEQY

d_call: TRBD1
v_call: TRBV12-3/TRBV12-4
cdr3_length: 12
j_call: TRBJ1-2
cdr3_aa: ASSLAGTDGGYT